This T cell receptor (beta chain) was captured in a study of molecular identifiers for immune sequencing clone quantification. A remark on this clonotype: Its antigen is as yet unknown.

CDR3 length: 18 amino acids. V dropped 0 bases and J dropped 8 bases, with 25 bases sitting between them. From germline, CDR1 is LGHNA and CDR2 YSLEER. Study outcomes and limitations: Detectable among roughly 1 million naive cells, according to reports, was Jurkat TCR RNA spiked in from one cell.

TCRdb re-called the PCR reads through MiXCR, storing one row per CDR3 protein. The repertoire has 35,000 to 40,000 distinct CDR3 sequences, approximately 19% of them found once; the top ten carry under 1.4%. The chain carries TRBV4-3 and TRBJ1-2, with D tentatively TRBD1 (5 bases). This clonotype originated in a human donor in good health. Some libraries in this study had Jurkat cell RNA spiked in. Sequencing was done on a sample of naive CD8+ T cells from blood, with Jurkat cell RNA spiked in. The subset: FACS-sorted CD8+CD4-CCR7+CD45RA+ naive T cells. The CDR3, as DNA: TGCGCCAGCAGCCAAGACAGACCACGGGGGATGTTTTCGGGAGGCTACACCTTC. It specifies CASSQDRPRGMFSGGYTF.